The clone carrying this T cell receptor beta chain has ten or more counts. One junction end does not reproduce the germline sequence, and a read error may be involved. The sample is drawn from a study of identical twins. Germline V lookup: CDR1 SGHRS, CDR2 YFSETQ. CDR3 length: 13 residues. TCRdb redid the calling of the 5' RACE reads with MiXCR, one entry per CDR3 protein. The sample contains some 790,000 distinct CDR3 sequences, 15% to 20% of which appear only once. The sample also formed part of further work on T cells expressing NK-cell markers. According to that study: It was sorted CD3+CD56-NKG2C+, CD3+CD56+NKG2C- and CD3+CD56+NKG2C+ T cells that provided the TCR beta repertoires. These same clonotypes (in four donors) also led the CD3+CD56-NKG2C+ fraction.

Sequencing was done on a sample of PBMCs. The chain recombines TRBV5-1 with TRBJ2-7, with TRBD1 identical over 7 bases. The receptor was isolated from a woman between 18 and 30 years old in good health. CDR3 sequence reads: CASSPGQSYEQYF. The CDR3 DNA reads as TGTGCCAGCTCTCCGGGACAGAGCTACGAGCAGTACTTC.